The 4 T cell receptor beta chains below come from one sample, sequenced in a study of blood T cell repertoires in COVID-19. Clones were sequenced by immunoSEQ multiplex PCR, and TCRdb holds only the in-frame ones, with some missing. Of about 200,000 clones listed, about 93% are singletons. Input material: peripheral blood. These receptors were obtained from a man aged 45-65 years with acute or convalescent COVID-19.

This clone was observed once. The chain has TRBV18 and TRBJ2-5, with 9 bases fitting TRBD1. Germline CDR1 KGHSH, CDR2 LQKENI. The CDR3 covers 16 residues. The J segment lost 5 bases and the V segment lost 0 bases, leaving 7 bases of the junction unmatched. As DNA, the CDR3 is TGTGCCAGCTCACCACCGGGACAGGGTTCGTGGGAGACCCAGTACTTC. Translated: CASSPPGQGSWETQYF.

This chain uses TRBV7-2 with TRBJ2-2; 7 bases agree with TRBD1. V was pared by 5 bases and J by 0 bases, with 12 bases of the junction left unmatched. CDR1 and CDR2 (germline): SGHTA, FQGNSA. This CDR3 comprises 18 residues. The CDR3 loop reads CASSTRGGGTTNTGELFF. The DNA of the CDR3 is TGTGCCAGCAGCACGCGAGGGGGCGGAACTACGAACACCGGGGAGCTGTTTTTT.

A few counts support this clone. The chain joins TRBV27 to TRBJ2-7, with 10 bases fitting TRBD2. The CDR3 loop spans 13 amino acids. Germline loops: CDR1 MNHEY, CDR2 SMNVEV (reference sequence). With V trimmed by 8 bases and J by 3 bases, 4 bases remained unmatched. The CDR3 protein is CASSGLADYEQYF. CDR3 DNA: TGTGCCAGCTCCGGACTAGCGGACTACGAGCAGTACTTC.

The chain is built from TRBV11-2 and TRBJ1-1; D possibly corresponds to TRBD1 (6 bases). Looked up from germline, CDR1 is SGHAT and CDR2 is FQNNGV. The germline V and J ends were trimmed by 5 bases and 11 bases, with 12 bases remaining between them. There are 11 residues in the CDR3. This CDR3 is CASSPGTWAFF. Here the CDR3 DNA reads TGTGCCAGCAGCCCAGGGACATGGGCTTTCTTT.